This T cell receptor (beta chain) was found in a study of shared clonotypes between healthy human individuals. Study-wide findings and caveats: What naive subsets generally showed was a larger estimated richness than memory subsets showed. Generation probabilities were higher for clonotypes shared across all four sorted-subset donors than for unshared ones.

Points on this clone: Its matching antigen is unknown.

The protocol was immunoSEQ multiplex PCR, while the TCRdb copy is restricted to in-frame clones and leaves out a portion. This sample has over 2 million clones, with under 95% found just once. The source material was naive CD4+ T cells from PBMCs. As for subset: CD45RA+ positively selected. This receptor was identified in a man between 18 and 35 years old in good health. Some clones in this sample may be carry-over from other donors' samples.

CDR3 nucleotide sequence: TGTGCCAGCAGCTTAGTAGGGGGAAGAGCTAACTATGGCTACACCTTC. It yields the protein CASSLVGGRANYGYTF. The J gene is TRBJ1-2, the V gene TRBV7-2; tentative D call: TRBD1 (6 bases). The CDR3 is 16 amino acids. CDR1 is SGHTA and CDR2 is FQGNSA in the germline V gene. V was cut by 1 base and J by 0 bases, with 12 bases left in between. Looking up the rest from reference TRBV7-2 and TRBJ1-2 gives the full variable domain: GAGVSQSPSNKVTEKGKDVELRCDPISGHTALYWYRQSLGQGLEFLIYFQGNSAPDKSGLPSDRFSAERTGGSVSTLTIQRTQQEDSAVYLCASSLVGGRANYGYTFGSGTRLTVV.